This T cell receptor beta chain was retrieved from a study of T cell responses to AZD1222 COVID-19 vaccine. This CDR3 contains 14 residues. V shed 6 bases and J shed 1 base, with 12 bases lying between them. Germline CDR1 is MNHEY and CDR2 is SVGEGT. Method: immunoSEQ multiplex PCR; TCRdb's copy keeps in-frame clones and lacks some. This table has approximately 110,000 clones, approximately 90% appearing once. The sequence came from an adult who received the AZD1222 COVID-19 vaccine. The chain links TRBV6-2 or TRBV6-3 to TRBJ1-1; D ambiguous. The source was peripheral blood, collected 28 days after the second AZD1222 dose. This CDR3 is CASSRKHENTEAFF. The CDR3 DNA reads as TGTGCCAGCAGCCGTAAACACGAGAACACTGAAGCTTTCTTT.